The clone carrying this T cell receptor beta chain has a count of ten or more. This sample's time point: newly diagnosed GD, antithyroid drugs for less than 3 months. PBMCs provided the RNA from which the TCR library was made. iRepertoire HTBI primers and Arm-PCR of CDR3 regions built TCR beta libraries. TCRdb called the multiplex PCR reads again in MiXCR, with one record for every CDR3 protein. The sample consists of about 470,000 distinct CDR3 sequences, about 15% of them appearing once. The CDR3 runs to 15 residues. Looked up from germline, CDR1 is SGHAT and CDR2 is FQNNGV. V was clipped by 3 bases and J by 5 bases, with 17 bases between them. This sample is part of a study of regulatory T cells in long-lasting Graves disease. This sample was also put to use in a study of T cells in Graves' hyperthyroidism and ophthalmopathy. That source adds: The blood repertoire included most of the expanded thyroid clonotypes above 0.001.

This sequence originates from a woman between 25 and 40 years old with Graves disease. Sequenced material: peripheral blood mononuclear cells (PBMCs), taken at new diagnosis, from a patient treated with antithyroid drugs. This sequence joins TRBV11-2 and TRBJ2-7, with D possibly being TRBD1 or TRBD2 (5 bases each). The CDR3 DNA reads as TGTGCCAGCAGCTTCGAGTTTGGGGACGTCAACGAGCAGTACTTC. Residues: CASSFEFGDVNEQYF. Supplemented by reference TRBV11-2 and TRBJ2-7, the full variable domain reads EAGVAQSPRYKIIEKRQSVAFWCNPISGHATLYWYQQILGQGPKLLIQFQNNGVVDDSQLPKDRFSAERLKGVDSTLKIQPAKLEDSAVYLCASSFEFGDVNEQYFGPGTRLTVT.